The 7 T cell receptor beta chains reported below all come from one sample, sequenced in a study of blood T cell repertoires in COVID-19. The repertoire was sequenced with immunoSEQ multiplex PCR; TCRdb's copy has only in-frame clones and lacks some. The sample records 200,000 to 250,000 clones, 65% to 90% being singletons. The sample taken for sequencing was peripheral blood. These receptors came from a woman aged 45-59 years with acute or convalescent COVID-19.

As to this clone: One end of the junction varies from germline; a read error may be responsible. The rearrangement joins TRBV30 to TRBJ2-6, with TRBD2 as a possible D gene (6 bases). This CDR3 region has 18 residues. Germline lookup yields CDR1 GTSNPN and CDR2 SVGIG (reference sequence). CDR3 coding DNA: TGTGCCGGGAGGAAAGGGAGGCAGGTCTTCTCTGGGGCCAACGTCCTGACTTTC. Amino acid sequence: CAGRKGRQVFSGANVLTF.

The chain combines TRBV2 with TRBJ2-3, with TRBD2 identical over 8 bases. There are 15 residues in the CDR3. The V gene's germline CDR1 is SNHLY and CDR2 FYNNEI. V was pared by 6 bases and J by 1 base, with 6 bases of the junction left unmatched. CDR3 in amino acids: CASREREPGTDTQYF. For the CDR3, the DNA is TGTGCCAGCAGGGAGCGGGAGCCGGGCACAGATACGCAGTATTTT. The full variable domain, rest sourced from reference TRBV2 and TRBJ2-3, is EPEVTQTPSHQVTQMGQEVILRCVPISNHLYFYWYRQILGQKVEFLVSFYNNEISEKSEIFDDQFSVERPDGSNFTLKIRSTKLEDSAMYFCASREREPGTDTQYFGPGTRLTVL.

V usage is TRBV18 and J usage is TRBJ2-7; D call uncertain. The germline V gene has CDR1 KGHSH and CDR2 LQKENI. The V end lost 6 bases, the J end lost 7 bases, and 16 bases lay between the germline ends. CDR3 length: 13 amino acids. The CDR3 DNA follows: TGTGCCAGCTCCCCCCCCGCTAATCTAGAGCAGTACTTC. Encoded protein: CASSPPANLEQYF. The whole variable domain, filled in from reference TRBV18 and TRBJ2-7, reads NAGVMQNPRHLVRRRGQEARLRCSPMKGHSHVYWYRQLPEEGLKFMVYLQKENIIDESGMPKERFSAEFPKEGPSILRIQQVVRGDSAAYFCASSPPANLEQYFGPGTRLTVT.

The V call is TRBV9, the J call TRBJ1-2; no clear D gene. The CDR3 runs to 14 residues. Trimming stripped 0 bases from V and 6 bases from J, with 12 bases between. CDR1 and CDR2 (germline): SGDLS, YYNGEE. DNA for the CDR3: TGTGCCAGCAGCGTAGCTATAGAACCTCATGGCTACACCTTC. Amino acids: CASSVAIEPHGYTF.

The chain recombines TRBV19 with TRBJ1-5, with 9 bases fitting TRBD1. The V gene end was trimmed by 9 bases and the J gene end by 0 bases; junction bases not matched to a gene: 6. The CDR3 sequence is 15 residues long. CDR1 and CDR2 from the germline V gene are LNHDA and SQIVND (reference sequence). The chain's CDR3 is CASRGQGNSNQPQHF. CDR3 DNA: TGTGCCAGCCGAGGACAGGGGAATAGCAATCAGCCCCAGCATTTT.

The rearrangement joins TRBV15 to TRBJ2-5; 8 nucleotides match TRBD2. The germline CDR1 and CDR2 sequences are LNHNV and YYDKDF (reference sequence). CDR3 length: 14 residues. After removal of 1 base from V and 4 bases from J, the junction contained 2 bases not matched to a gene. Written as DNA, the CDR3 is TGTGCCACCAGCAGAGCGGGGGGGGGAGAGACCCAGTACTTC. Translating gives CATSRAGGGETQYF.

The chain uses TRBV28 and TRBJ1-2; TRBD1 matches 11 bases. This CDR3 is built from 14 residues. Germline loops: CDR1 MDHEN, CDR2 SYDVKM. V trimming: 7 bases; J trimming: 8 bases; junction bases outside the gene matches: 9. The chain's CDR3 is CASIHGQGAIGYTF. CDR3 nucleotides: TGTGCCAGCATCCACGGACAGGGGGCGATAGGCTACACCTTC.